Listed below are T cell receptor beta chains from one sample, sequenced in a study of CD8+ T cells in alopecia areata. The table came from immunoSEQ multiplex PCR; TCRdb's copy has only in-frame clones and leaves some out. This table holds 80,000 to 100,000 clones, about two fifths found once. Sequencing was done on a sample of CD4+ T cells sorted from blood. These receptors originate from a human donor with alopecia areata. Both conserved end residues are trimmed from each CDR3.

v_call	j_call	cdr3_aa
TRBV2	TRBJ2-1	ASSGPGGNEQF
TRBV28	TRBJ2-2	ASSLWGKGLAGNTGELF
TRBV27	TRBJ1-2	ASSITGGLSLGYT
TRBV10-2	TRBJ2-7	ASSDWTSAGYEQY
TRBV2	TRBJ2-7	ATGRGQSYEQY
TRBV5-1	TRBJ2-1	ASSLPGLSSYNEQF
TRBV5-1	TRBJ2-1	ASSPQKGGVEQF
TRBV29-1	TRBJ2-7	SVVTGQRNY
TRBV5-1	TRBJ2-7	ASSSLLAGGSYEQY
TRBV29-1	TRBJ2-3	SVVRDRGTDTQY
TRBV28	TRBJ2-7	ASGERGPTLVDEQY
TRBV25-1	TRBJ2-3	ASRSGLFEVDTQY
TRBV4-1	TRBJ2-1	ASSQSGLTYNEQF
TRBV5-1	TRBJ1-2	ASSLDTNYGYT
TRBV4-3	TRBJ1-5	ASSQDLRGTGNQPQH
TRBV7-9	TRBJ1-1	ASSLGPRYTEAF
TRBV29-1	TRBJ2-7	SVETDRGPYEQY
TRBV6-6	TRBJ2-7	ASSSDLYEQY
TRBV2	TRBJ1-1	ASRHTEAF
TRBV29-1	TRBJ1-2	SGGDVGYT
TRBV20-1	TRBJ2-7	SAKFPYEQY
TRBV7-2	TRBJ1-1	ASTLWTEAF
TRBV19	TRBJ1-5	ASAEQTSQPQH
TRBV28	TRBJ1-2	ASSANGQAYGYT
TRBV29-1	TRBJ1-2	SVEPKDSLI
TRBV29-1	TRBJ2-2	SVEVGDIRTGELF
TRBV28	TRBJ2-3	ASRAGSSNTQY
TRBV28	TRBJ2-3	ASSLLASWGTDTQY